One and the same sample provided the 10 T cell receptor beta chains below, sequenced in a study of blood T cell repertoires in COVID-19. Generated by immunoSEQ multiplex PCR, the TCRdb table keeps only in-frame clones and is missing some. The table has 150,000 to 170,000 clones, about 73% seen once. Specimen: peripheral blood. These TCRs come from an elderly man with acute or convalescent COVID-19.

The V and J genes are TRBV2 and TRBJ2-2; D remains unclear. Germline V gives CDR1 SNHLY, CDR2 FYNNEI. This CDR3 comprises 13 residues. Deletions cut 3 bases from V and 6 bases from J, with 8 bases between. The CDR3 sequence is CASSEARPGELFF. The CDR3 nucleotides read TGTGCCAGCAGTGAGGCGAGGCCCGGGGAGCTGTTTTTT. Looking up the rest from reference TRBV2 and TRBJ2-2 gives the full variable domain: EPEVTQTPSHQVTQMGQEVILRCVPISNHLYFYWYRQILGQKVEFLVSFYNNEISEKSEIFDDQFSVERPDGSNFTLKIRSTKLEDSAMYFCASSEARPGELFFGEGSRLTVL.

The chain carries TRBV6-5 and TRBJ2-1, with D possibly being TRBD2 (5 bases). The ends were cut back, 6 bases at V and 8 bases at J, with 14 bases in the middle. CDR3 length: 13 amino acids. The germline V gene encodes CDR1 MNHEY and CDR2 SVGAGI. The CDR3 loop reads CASSRSRRDEQFF. DNA for the CDR3: TGTGCCAGCAGCCGTTCGAGGCGGGATGAGCAGTTCTTC.

This clone was recorded a few times. The gene calls are TRBV28 and TRBJ1-5; 9 nucleotides agree with TRBD1. The ends lost 4 bases at V and 4 bases at J; junction bases unmatched: 8. The V gene's germline CDR1 is MDHEN and CDR2 SYDVKM. This CDR3 spans 16 amino acids. CDR3 sequence: CASSSFRTGVNQPQHF. CDR3 nucleotide sequence: TGTGCCAGCAGTTCATTTCGGACAGGGGTTAATCAGCCCCAGCATTTT.

This chain connects TRBV7-2 to TRBJ1-2; 9 bases are shared with TRBD1. The trim removed 2 bases at V and 4 bases at J, leaving 5 bases unmatched. The CDR3 is 15 residues long. Germline CDR1 is SGHTA and CDR2 is FQGNSA. In DNA form, the CDR3 reads TGTGCCAGCAGCTTAAGTACAGGGGGCGTCTATGGCTACACCTTC. Amino acid sequence: CASSLSTGGVYGYTF.

The chain recombines TRBV5-4 with TRBJ2-2; possible D gene TRBD1, 5 bases. V was trimmed by 2 bases and J by 4 bases, leaving 12 bases between them. Germline CDR1 is SGHNT and CDR2 is YYREEE (reference sequence). The CDR3 contains 15 residues. The DNA of the CDR3 is TGTGCCAGCAGCTTAACAGGACGTGGCACCGGGGAGCTGTTTTTT. It is translated as CASSLTGRGTGELFF.

This clone appeared a single time. For the CDR3, the DNA is TGTGCCAGCAGCTCGGGACAGGGTTTTTCCGGGGAGCTGTTTTTT. It codes for CASSSGQGFSGELFF. The chain recombines TRBV7-7 with TRBJ2-2, with 9 nucleotides matching TRBD1. Losses at the gene ends were 4 bases for V and 6 bases for J; bases not matched to a gene: 6. This CDR3 region has 15 residues. Per the germline V gene, CDR1 is SSHAT and CDR2 is FNYEAQ (reference sequence).

The chain links TRBV29-1 to TRBJ1-2; the D is unclear. In germline, CDR1 is SQVTM, CDR2 ANQGSEA. The ends were cut back, 7 bases at V and 5 bases at J, with 17 bases in the middle. The CDR3 is 13 amino acids. Here the CDR3 reads CSAPLAGIYGYTF. In nucleotides, the CDR3 is TGCAGCGCCCCCCTGGCCGGGATTTATGGCTACACCTTC.

This clone was found once. The rearrangement links TRBV5-1 to TRBJ1-1; D is perhaps TRBD1 (6 bases). The CDR3 sequence is 12 residues long. V lost 4 bases and J 7 bases, leaving 11 bases between the germline ends. Germline lookup yields CDR1 SGHRS and CDR2 YFSETQ. This chain's CDR3 is CASSADRREAFF. The CDR3 region has the DNA TGCGCCAGCAGCGCAGACAGGCGTGAAGCTTTCTTT.

The chain links TRBV24-1 to TRBJ2-5; 7 bases map to TRBD1. The CDR3 loop spans 16 amino acids. Trimming took 4 bases from V and 1 from J; bases not matched to a gene: 8. The germline CDR1 and CDR2 sequences are KGHDR and SFDVKD. DNA of the CDR3: TGTGCCACCAGTGAGGCAGGGGGTGACATCCAAGAGACCCAGTACTTC. Protein sequence: CATSEAGGDIQETQYF.

This clone was picked up many times. The chain couples TRBV29-1 to TRBJ1-6, with 8 bases matching TRBD1. Germline loops: CDR1 SQVTM, CDR2 ANQGSEA. V was pared by 6 bases and J by 7 bases, with 5 bases of the junction left unmatched. The CDR3 length is 13 residues. The CDR3 DNA follows: TGCAGCGTCGGACAGGGTAGGAATTCACCCCTCCACTTT. Residues: CSVGQGRNSPLHF.